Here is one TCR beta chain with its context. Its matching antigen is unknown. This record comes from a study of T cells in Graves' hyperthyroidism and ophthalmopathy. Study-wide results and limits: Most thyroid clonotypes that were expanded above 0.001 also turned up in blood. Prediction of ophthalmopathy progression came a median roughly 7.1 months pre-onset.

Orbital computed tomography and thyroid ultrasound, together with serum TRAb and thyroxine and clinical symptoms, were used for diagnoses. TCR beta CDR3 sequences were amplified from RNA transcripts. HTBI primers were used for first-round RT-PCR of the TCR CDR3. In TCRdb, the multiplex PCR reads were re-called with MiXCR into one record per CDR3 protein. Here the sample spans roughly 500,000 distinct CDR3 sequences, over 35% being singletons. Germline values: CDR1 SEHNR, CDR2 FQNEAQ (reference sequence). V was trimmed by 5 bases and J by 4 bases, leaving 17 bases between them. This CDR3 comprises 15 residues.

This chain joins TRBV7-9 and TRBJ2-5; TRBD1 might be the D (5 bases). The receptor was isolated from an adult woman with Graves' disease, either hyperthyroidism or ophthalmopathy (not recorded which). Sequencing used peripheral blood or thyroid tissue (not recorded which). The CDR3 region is CASSNTRQGGETQYF. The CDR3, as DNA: TGTGCCAGCAGCAACACCAGGCAGGGTGGAGAGACCCAGTACTTC.